The 20 T cell receptor beta chains below all came from one sample that was sequenced in a study of radiotherapy plus CTLA-4 blockade in lung cancer. Generated by immunoSEQ multiplex PCR, the TCRdb table keeps only in-frame clones and is missing some. The data show 90,000 to 150,000 clones, approximately 80% seen once. The specimen was peripheral blood, collected from a patient treated with radiotherapy plus ipilimumab. The origin of the receptors is a human donor with non-small cell lung cancer who had a partial response to radiotherapy plus ipilimumab.

The chain uses TRBV15 and TRBJ2-2; 12 nucleotides line up with TRBD2. The CDR3 totals 16 residues. V lost 6 bases, J lost 2 bases, and 4 bases stayed unmatched. CDR1 is LNHNV and CDR2 is YYDKDF in the germline V gene (reference sequence). In DNA form, the CDR3 reads TGTGCCACCAGAAAGGGACTAGCGGGTAACACCGGGGAGCTGTTTTTT. Its protein product is CATRKGLAGNTGELFF.

This clone has a handful of counts. The chain combines TRBV10-1 with TRBJ1-3; 8 nucleotides agree with TRBD1. Germline CDR1 is WNHNN and CDR2 is SYGVQD (reference sequence). V was pared by 2 bases and J by 1 base, with 4 bases of the junction left unmatched. The CDR3 extends over 16 amino acids. The CDR3 is CASSEPDRVSGNTIYF. As DNA, the CDR3 is TGCGCCAGCAGTGAGCCGGACAGGGTATCTGGAAACACCATATATTTT.

The gene calls are TRBV14 and TRBJ1-2; D is ambiguous. V was clipped by 3 bases and J by 7 bases, with 6 bases between them. Germline-derived CDR1 and CDR2 are SGHDN and FVKESK. CDR3 length: 11 residues. The CDR3 here is CASSQGSGYTF. DNA for the CDR3: TGTGCCAGCAGCCAGGGCAGTGGCTACACCTTC.

V is TRBV7-8 and J is TRBJ2-3; D gene unclear. The CDR3 is 14 residues long. Trimming removed 1 base from V and 0 bases from J, with 5 bases in between. Germline lookup yields CDR1 SGHVS and CDR2 FQNEAQ. CDR3 bases: TGTGCCAGCAGCTTAGACAGTAGCACAGATACGCAGTATTTT. Translated, it gives CASSLDSSTDTQYF.

The chain recombines TRBV28 with TRBJ1-5, with D tentatively TRBD1 (5 bases). Trimming cost V 4 bases and J 6 bases, with 22 bases left between them. Germline CDR1 is MDHEN and CDR2 is SYDVKM. The CDR3 spans 17 residues. Here the CDR3 DNA reads TGTGCCAGCAGTTCGACCCCCAGGGTCCCCCTTTTTCAGCCCCAGCATTTT. It is translated as CASSSTPRVPLFQPQHF.

The genes are TRBV7-2 and TRBJ1-1, with D maybe TRBD1 (5 bases). Trimming removed 0 bases from V and 1 base from J, with 18 bases in between. Germline CDR1 reads SGHTA; CDR2 reads FQGNSA. The CDR3 is 18 residues long. In nucleotides, the CDR3 is TGTGCCAGCAGCTTAGCTTATGGGGCTGACTTTCAGAACACTGAAGCTTTCTTT. Translation: CASSLAYGADFQNTEAFF.

J is TRBJ2-5 and V is TRBV4-2, with a weak D call TRBD1 (6 bases). Deletions cut 1 base from V and 3 bases from J, with 12 bases between. The germline gives CDR1 LGHNA, CDR2 YNFKEQ. This CDR3 contains 15 residues. The CDR3 sequence: CASSQVRQGKETQYF. CDR3 DNA: TGTGCCAGCAGCCAAGTTCGGCAGGGGAAAGAGACCCAGTACTTC.

J is TRBJ2-1 and V is TRBV30, with TRBD1 matching over 9 bases. The CDR3 is made up of 14 amino acids. The trim removed 8 bases at V and 6 bases at J, leaving 11 bases unmatched. CDR1 and CDR2 (germline): GTSNPN, SVGIG (reference sequence). CDR3 sequence (DNA): TGTGCCCGAGACCCCGGGACAGGGTCCAATGAGCAGTTCTTC. The encoded protein is CARDPGTGSNEQFF.

The rearrangement links TRBV5-1 to TRBJ2-6; D is undetermined. This CDR3 contains 15 residues. V gave up 4 bases and J gave up 2 bases, with 10 bases separating them. Germline V CDR1 and CDR2: SGHRS, YFSETQ. The CDR3 reads CASSPQVPGANVLTF. Here the CDR3 DNA reads TGCGCCAGCAGCCCCCAGGTGCCTGGGGCCAACGTCCTGACTTTC.

The chain carries TRBV19 and TRBJ2-3, with 8 nucleotides matching TRBD2. Germline CDR1 is LNHDA and CDR2 is SQIVND (reference sequence). This CDR3 has 15 residues. V dropped 6 bases and J dropped 2; count of bases not matched to a gene: 7. CDR3 sequence: CASSPPGRATDTQYF. The DNA for the CDR3 is TGTGCCAGTAGCCCTCCCGGGAGGGCCACAGATACGCAGTATTTT.

The chain links TRBV19 to TRBJ1-5, with TRBD1 identical over 10 bases. Trimming removed 1 base from V and 3 bases from J; junction bases left unmatched: 6. The CDR3 consists of 17 residues. CDR1 is LNHDA, CDR2 SQIVND, per germline (reference sequence). CDR3 residues: CASSIARTGGDNQPQHF. The CDR3 DNA sequence: TGTGCCAGTAGTATAGCCAGGACAGGGGGTGACAATCAGCCCCAGCATTTT.

The V call is TRBV20-1, the J call TRBJ1-1; D gene ambiguous. The CDR3 is 11 amino acids. Trimming shortened V by 2 bases and J by 6 bases, and 7 bases separated the two germline ends. Germline values: CDR1 DFQATT, CDR2 SNEGSKA (reference sequence). CDR3 in DNA: TGCAGTGCTAGATATGAGGCTGAAGCTTTCTTT. Its translation is CSARYEAEAFF.

The J gene is TRBJ1-5, the V gene TRBV19; D possibly corresponds to TRBD1 (5 bases). Germline V gene lookup returns CDR1 LNHDA and CDR2 SQIVND (reference sequence). The ends were cut back, 6 bases at V and 3 bases at J, with 18 bases in the middle. This CDR3 has 16 residues. The DNA for the CDR3 is TGTGCCAGTAGCCCTCCGCGGCAGGGCAACAATCAGCCCCAGCATTTT. The encoded protein is CASSPPRQGNNQPQHF.

The V gene is TRBV28, the J gene TRBJ2-6; 7 positions agree with TRBD1. After removal of 4 bases from V and 0 bases from J, the junction contained 12 bases not matched to a gene. CDR1 and CDR2 (germline): MDHEN, SYDVKM. The CDR3 contains 19 residues. The CDR3 DNA is TGTGCCAGCAGTTCCATACAGGGGAGAATACACTCTGGGGCCAACGTCCTGACTTTC. It is translated as CASSSIQGRIHSGANVLTF.

The chain combines TRBV11-2 with TRBJ1-1; D is possibly TRBD1 (6 bases). CDR3 length equals 17 residues. CDR1 is SGHAT and CDR2 is FQNNGV in the germline V gene. Deletions cut 1 base from V and 4 bases from J, with 19 bases between. CDR3 bases: TGTGCCAGCAGCTTAGCCTGGGAGGGGGTCATCAGCACTGAAGCTTTCTTT. Encoded protein: CASSLAWEGVISTEAFF.

The chain employs TRBV5-1 and TRBJ2-5; tentatively, D is TRBD1 (5 bases). This CDR3 contains 16 residues. V was pared by 0 bases and J by 5 bases, with 17 bases between. The germline V gene encodes CDR1 SGHRS and CDR2 YFSETQ. The CDR3 nucleotides are TGCGCCAGCAGCTTGGTCGGCAGGGCTCGCCTGGAGACCCAGTACTTC. This gives the protein CASSLVGRARLETQYF.

V gene TRBV6-1 combines with J gene TRBJ2-7; 8 bases line up with TRBD2. There are 13 residues in the CDR3. Germline loops: CDR1 MNHNS, CDR2 SASEGT. V lost 6 bases to trimming and J lost 7 bases; unmatched junction nucleotides: 8. This CDR3 reads CASSQRESWEQYF. The CDR3, as DNA: TGTGCCAGCAGCCAGCGGGAGTCTTGGGAGCAGTACTTC.

V and J are TRBV29-1 and TRBJ2-1; 15 bases are a match to TRBD2. The CDR3 consists of 17 residues. Germline CDR1 and CDR2: SQVTM and ANQGSEA. V shed 6 bases and J 2 bases; nucleotides not matched to a gene: 8. CDR3 sequence (DNA): TGCAGCGTCGCGGGACTAGCGGGAGGAGTGACCTACAATGAGCAGTTCTTC. Its translation is CSVAGLAGGVTYNEQFF.

This clone was observed a handful of times. J is TRBJ2-3 and V is TRBV4-1; 7 bases are a match to TRBD1. This CDR3 has 14 residues. The J segment lost 4 bases and the V segment lost 1 base, leaving 2 bases of the junction unmatched. CDR1 is MGHRA, CDR2 YSYEKL, per germline. CDR3 nucleotide sequence: TGCGCCAGCAGCCAAGTTCAGGGGGCAGATACGCAGTATTTT. Residues: CASSQVQGADTQYF.

The J gene is TRBJ1-2, the V gene TRBV6-1, with 12 bases lining up with TRBD1. Germline CDR1 reads MNHNS; CDR2 reads SASEGT. Losses at the gene ends were 0 bases for V and 4 bases for J; bases not matched to a gene: 6. The CDR3 runs to 17 residues. The CDR3 DNA follows: TGTGCCAGCAGTGAAGCTGGGACAGGGGGCCGTGTCTATGGCTACACCTTC. It codes for CASSEAGTGGRVYGYTF.